The sequence of this TCR beta chain was determined in a study of cytomegalovirus exposure and HLA in healthy donors. Study-level results: Common viral pathogens seemed, in a later analysis, to connect with several of the most significant clusters. A previous analysis found most TCR beta V segments productive roughly 90% or roughly 30% of the time. CMV serostatus was the only recorded immune exposure for donors.

A word on this clone: Its antigen is unidentified.

The PCR contained 60 Vbeta and 13 Jbeta primers. Clones were read by immunoSEQ multiplex PCR, and TCRdb kept only the in-frame ones, dropping some. The sample shows hundreds of thousands of clones, approximately 78% of them seen only once. Germline V gene lookup returns CDR1 MDHEN and CDR2 SYDVKM. With V trimmed by 7 bases and J by 8 bases, 9 bases remained unmatched. This CDR3 has 13 residues. The sample taken for sequencing was PBMCs. The TCR originated in a male donor in good health and CMV-seronegative. V and J are TRBV28 and TRBJ2-3; 7 nucleotides line up with TRBD1. The CDR3 nucleotides are TGTGCCAGCATCCAGGGGGTCGCCGGTACGCAGTATTTT. Its translation is CASIQGVAGTQYF.